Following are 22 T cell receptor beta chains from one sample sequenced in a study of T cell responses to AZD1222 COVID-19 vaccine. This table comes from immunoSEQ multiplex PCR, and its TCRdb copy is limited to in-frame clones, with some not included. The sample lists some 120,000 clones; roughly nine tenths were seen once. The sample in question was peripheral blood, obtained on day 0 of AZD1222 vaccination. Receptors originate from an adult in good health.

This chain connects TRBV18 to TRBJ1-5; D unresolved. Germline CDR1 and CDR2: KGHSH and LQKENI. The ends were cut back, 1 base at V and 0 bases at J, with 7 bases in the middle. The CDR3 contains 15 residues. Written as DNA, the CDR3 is TGTGCCAGCTCACCACGGCAGGATAGCAATCAGCCCCAGCATTTT. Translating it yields CASSPRQDSNQPQHF.

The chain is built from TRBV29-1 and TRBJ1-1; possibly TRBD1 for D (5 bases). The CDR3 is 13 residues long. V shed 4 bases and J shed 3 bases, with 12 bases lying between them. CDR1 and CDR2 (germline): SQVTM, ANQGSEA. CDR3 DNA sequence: TGCAGCGTTGCTAATGGGGGGTACACTGAAGCTTTCTTT. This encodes CSVANGGYTEAFF.

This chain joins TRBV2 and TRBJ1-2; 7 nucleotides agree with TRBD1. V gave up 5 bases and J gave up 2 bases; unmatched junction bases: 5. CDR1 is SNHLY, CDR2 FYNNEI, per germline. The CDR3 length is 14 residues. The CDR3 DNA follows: TGTGCCAGCAGTCCAGGGGGTGACAACTATGGCTACACCTTC. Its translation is CASSPGGDNYGYTF.

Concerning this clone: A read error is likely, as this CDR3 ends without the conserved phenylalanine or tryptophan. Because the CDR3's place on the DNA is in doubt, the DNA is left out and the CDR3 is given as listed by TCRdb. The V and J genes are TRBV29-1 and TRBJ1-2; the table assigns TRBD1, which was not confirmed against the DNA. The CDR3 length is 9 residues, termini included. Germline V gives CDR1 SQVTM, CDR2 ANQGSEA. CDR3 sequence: CSVDLQGAI.

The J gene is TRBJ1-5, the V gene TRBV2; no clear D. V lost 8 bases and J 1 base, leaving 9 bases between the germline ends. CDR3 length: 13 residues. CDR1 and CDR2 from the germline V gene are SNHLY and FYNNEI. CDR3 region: CASAGLSNQPQHF. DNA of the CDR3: TGTGCCAGCGCGGGGTTAAGCAATCAGCCCCAGCATTTT.

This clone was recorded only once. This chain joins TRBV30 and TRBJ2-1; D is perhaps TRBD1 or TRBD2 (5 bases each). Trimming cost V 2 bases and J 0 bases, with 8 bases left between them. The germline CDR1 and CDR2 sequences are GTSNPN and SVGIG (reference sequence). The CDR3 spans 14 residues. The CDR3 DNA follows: TGTGCCTGGAGTTCTGGGGGCTCCTACAATGAGCAGTTCTTC. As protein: CAWSSGGSYNEQFF.

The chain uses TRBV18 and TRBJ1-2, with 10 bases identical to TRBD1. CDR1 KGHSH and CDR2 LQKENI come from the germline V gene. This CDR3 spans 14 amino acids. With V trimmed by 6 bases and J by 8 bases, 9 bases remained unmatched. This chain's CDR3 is CASSRDRGIGGYTF. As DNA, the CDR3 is TGTGCCAGCTCCCGGGACAGGGGAATTGGCGGCTACACCTTC.

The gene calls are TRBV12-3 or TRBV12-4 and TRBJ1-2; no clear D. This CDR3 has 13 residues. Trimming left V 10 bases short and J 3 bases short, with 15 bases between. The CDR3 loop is CAILVLSDYGYTF. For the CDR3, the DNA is TGTGCCATCCTCGTATTGAGTGACTATGGCTACACCTTC.

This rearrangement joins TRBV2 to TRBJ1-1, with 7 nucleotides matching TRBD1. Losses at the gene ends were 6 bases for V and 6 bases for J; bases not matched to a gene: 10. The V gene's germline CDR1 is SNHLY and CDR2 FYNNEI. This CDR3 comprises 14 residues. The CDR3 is CASSRLGTEAEAFF. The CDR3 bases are TGTGCCAGCAGCCGCCTAGGGACAGAGGCTGAAGCTTTCTTT. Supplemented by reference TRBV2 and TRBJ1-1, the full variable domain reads EPEVTQTPSHQVTQMGQEVILRCVPISNHLYFYWYRQILGQKVEFLVSFYNNEISEKSEIFDDQFSVERPDGSNFTLKIRSTKLEDSAMYFCASSRLGTEAEAFFGQGTRLTVV.

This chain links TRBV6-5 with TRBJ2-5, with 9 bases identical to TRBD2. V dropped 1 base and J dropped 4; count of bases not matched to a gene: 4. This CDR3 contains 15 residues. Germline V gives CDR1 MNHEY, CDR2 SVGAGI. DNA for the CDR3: TGTGCCAGCAGTTACTTCGCTAGCGGGACAGAGACCCAGTACTTC. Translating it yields CASSYFASGTETQYF.

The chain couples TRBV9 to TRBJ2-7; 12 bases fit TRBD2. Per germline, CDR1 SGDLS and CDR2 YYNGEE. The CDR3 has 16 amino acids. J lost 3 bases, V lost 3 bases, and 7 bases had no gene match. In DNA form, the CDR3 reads TGTGCCAGCAGCGCCGACCCGGGACTAGCGGGCTACGAGCAGTACTTC. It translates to CASSADPGLAGYEQYF.

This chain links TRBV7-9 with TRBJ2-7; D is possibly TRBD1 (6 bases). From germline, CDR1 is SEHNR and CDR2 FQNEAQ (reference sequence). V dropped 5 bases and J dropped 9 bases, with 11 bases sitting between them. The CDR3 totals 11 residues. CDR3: CASSQQGGQYF. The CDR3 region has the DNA TGTGCCAGCAGCCAACAGGGTGGGCAGTACTTC.

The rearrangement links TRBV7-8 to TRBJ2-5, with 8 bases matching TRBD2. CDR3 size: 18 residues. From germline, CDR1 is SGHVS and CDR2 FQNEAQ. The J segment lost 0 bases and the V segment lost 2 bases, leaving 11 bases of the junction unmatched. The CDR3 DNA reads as TGTGCCAGCAGCTTACTGGGATTGGGGGGACTAGACCAAGAGACCCAGTACTTC. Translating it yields CASSLLGLGGLDQETQYF.

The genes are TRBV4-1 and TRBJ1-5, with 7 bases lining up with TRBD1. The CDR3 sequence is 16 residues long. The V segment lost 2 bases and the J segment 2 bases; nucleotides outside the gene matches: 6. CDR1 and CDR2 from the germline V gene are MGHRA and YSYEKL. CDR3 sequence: CASSQTGVVGNQPQHF. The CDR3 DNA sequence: TGCGCCAGCAGCCAAACAGGGGTTGTGGGCAATCAGCCCCAGCATTTT.

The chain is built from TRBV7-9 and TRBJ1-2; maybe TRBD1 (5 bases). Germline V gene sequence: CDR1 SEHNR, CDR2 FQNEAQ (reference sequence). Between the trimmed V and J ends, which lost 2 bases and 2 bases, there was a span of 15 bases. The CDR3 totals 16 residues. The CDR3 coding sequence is TGTGCCAGCAGCTTAACCCCACAGGATAACAACTATGGCTACACCTTC. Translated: CASSLTPQDNNYGYTF.

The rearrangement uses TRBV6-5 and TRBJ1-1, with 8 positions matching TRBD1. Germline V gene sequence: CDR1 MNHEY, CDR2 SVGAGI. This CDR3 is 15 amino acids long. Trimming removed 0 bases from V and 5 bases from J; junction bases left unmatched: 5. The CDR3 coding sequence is TGTGCCAGCAGTTACTCGAGACAGGGGAAGACTGAAGCTTTCTTT. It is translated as CASSYSRQGKTEAFF.

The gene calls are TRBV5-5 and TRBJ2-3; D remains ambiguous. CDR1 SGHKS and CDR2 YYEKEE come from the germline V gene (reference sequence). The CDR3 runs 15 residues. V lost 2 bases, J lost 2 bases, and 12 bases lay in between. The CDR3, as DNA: TGTGCCAGCAGCTTCTTGAGGACCAACACAGATACGCAGTATTTT. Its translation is CASSFLRTNTDTQYF.

The CDR3 region has the DNA TGTGCCAGCAGTAACGGACTAGCGGGAGAGACCCAGTACTTC. It codes for CASSNGLAGETQYF. V is TRBV2 and J is TRBJ2-5, with TRBD2 identical over 11 bases. There are 14 residues in the CDR3. With 5 bases clipped from V and 4 bases from J, the junction kept 3 bases outside the gene matches. Germline loops: CDR1 SNHLY, CDR2 FYNNEI.

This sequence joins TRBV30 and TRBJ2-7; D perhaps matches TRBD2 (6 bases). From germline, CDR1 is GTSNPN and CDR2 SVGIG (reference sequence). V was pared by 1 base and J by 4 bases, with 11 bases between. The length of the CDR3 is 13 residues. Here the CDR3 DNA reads TGTGCCTGGAGTGCGGGAGTAAGTTACGAGCAGTACTTC. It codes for CAWSAGVSYEQYF.

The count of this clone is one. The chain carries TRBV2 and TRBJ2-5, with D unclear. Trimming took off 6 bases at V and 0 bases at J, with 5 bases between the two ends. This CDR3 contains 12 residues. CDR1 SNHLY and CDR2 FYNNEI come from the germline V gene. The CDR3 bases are TGTGCCAGCAGGCGAAACCAAGAGACCCAGTACTTC. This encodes CASRRNQETQYF.

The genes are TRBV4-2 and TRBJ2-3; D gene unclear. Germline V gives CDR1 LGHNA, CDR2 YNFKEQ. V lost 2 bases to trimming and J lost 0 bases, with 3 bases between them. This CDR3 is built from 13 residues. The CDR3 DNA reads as TGTGCCAGCAGCCAACCAAGCACAGATACGCAGTATTTT. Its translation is CASSQPSTDTQYF.

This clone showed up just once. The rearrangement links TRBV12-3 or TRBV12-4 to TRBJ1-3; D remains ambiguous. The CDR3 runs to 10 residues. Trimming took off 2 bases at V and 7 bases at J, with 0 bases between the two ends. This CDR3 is CASSLNTIYF. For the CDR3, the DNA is TGTGCCAGCAGTTTAAACACCATATATTTT.